The sequence of this T cell receptor beta chain was determined in a study of T cell responses to AZD1222 COVID-19 vaccine. V dropped 5 bases and J dropped 2; count of bases not matched to a gene: 2. Germline values: CDR1 MNHEY, CDR2 SMNVEV (reference sequence). The CDR3 spans 13 residues. Assay used: immunoSEQ multiplex PCR; TCRdb lists only in-frame clones, some missing. The data show over 85,000 clones, approximately 94% seen once. The rearrangement links TRBV27 to TRBJ1-2, with 7 bases that match TRBD1. The TCR originated in an adult who received the AZD1222 COVID-19 vaccine. The sample here was peripheral blood, taken 28 days after the second AZD1222 dose. The CDR3 DNA is TGTGCCAGCAGTGTGACAGGGAACTATGGCTACACCTTC. Protein sequence: CASSVTGNYGYTF.